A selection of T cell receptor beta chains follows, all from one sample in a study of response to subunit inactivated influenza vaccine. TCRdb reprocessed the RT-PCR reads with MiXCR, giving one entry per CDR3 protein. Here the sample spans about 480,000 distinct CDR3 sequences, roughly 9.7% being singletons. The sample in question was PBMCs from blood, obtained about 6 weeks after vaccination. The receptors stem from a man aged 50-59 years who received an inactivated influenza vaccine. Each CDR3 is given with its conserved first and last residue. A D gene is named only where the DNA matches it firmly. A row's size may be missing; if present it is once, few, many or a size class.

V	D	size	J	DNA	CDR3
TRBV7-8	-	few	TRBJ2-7	TGTGCCAGCAGCTTAGAGGGCTCCTTACACGAGCAGTACTTC	CASSLEGSLHEQYF
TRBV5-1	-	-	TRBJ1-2	TGCGCCAGCAGCTTGTACAGATCTAACTATGGCTACACCTTC	CASSLYRSNYGYTF
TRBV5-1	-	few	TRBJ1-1	TGCGCCAGCAGCTTGGCGGTGCTTGGCACTGAAGCTTTCTTT	CASSLAVLGTEAFF
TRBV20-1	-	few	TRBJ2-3	TGCAGTGCTAGTGGAGGAGGGGATCATCCAGATACGCAGTATTTT	CSASGGGDHPDTQYF
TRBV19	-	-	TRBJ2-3	TGTGCCAGTAGTTGGCAGGCCATTAGCACAGATACGCAGTATTTT	CASSWQAISTDTQYF
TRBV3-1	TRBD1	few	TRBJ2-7	TGTGCCAGCAGGCGAGAGGGGGCATCACCCTACGAGCAGTACTTC	CASRREGASPYEQYF
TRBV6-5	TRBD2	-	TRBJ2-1	TGTGCCAGCAGTTCGGCTAGCGGGAGGAGGTCCTACAATGAGCAGTTCTTC	CASSSASGRRSYNEQFF
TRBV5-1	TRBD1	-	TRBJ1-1	TGCGCCAGCAGCTTGGTCCAGGGGGACTGGGCTTTCTTT	CASSLVQGDWAFF
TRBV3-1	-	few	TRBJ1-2	TGTGCCAGCAGTTCGGGGGGAATCTCTGGCTACACCTTC	CASSSGGISGYTF
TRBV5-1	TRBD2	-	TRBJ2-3	TGCGCCAGCCGACTAGCGAGGCTGACAGATACGCAGTATTTT	CASRLARLTDTQYF
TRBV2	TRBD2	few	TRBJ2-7	TGTGCCATGGGGAGGGCACTCTACGAGCAGTACTTC	CAMGRALYEQYF
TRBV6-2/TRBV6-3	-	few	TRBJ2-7	TGTGCCAGCATGACTTCCTACGAGCAGTACTTC	CASMTSYEQYF
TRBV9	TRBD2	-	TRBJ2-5	TGTGCCAGCAGCATCGGCGGGAGTCTTGCCGGTGTGGAGACCCAGTACTTC	CASSIGGSLAGVETQYF
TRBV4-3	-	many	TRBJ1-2	TGCGCCAGCAGCCAAGATACTGGGCCCAACTATGGCTACACCTTC	CASSQDTGPNYGYTF
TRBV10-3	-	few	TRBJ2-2	TGTGCCATCCGCGGGACGAACACCGGGGAGCTGTTTTTT	CAIRGTNTGELFF
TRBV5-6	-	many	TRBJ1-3	TGTGCCAGCAGCTTGGCAGGGTTTGGAAACACCATATATTTT	CASSLAGFGNTIYF
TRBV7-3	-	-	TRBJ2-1	TGTGCCAGCAGCCCATCCCCAAAGGATGAGCAGTTCTTC	CASSPSPKDEQFF
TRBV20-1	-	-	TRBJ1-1	TGCAGCCCCGGGCGGATGGGTTTCTTT	CSPGRMGFF
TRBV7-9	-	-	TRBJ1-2	TGTGCCGGCGAATCTACACAAAAATATGGCTACACCTTC	CAGESTQKYGYTF
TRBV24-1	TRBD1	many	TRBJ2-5	TGTGCCACCAGTGAACCATCCGGGACAGAGCGGGAGACCCAGTACTTC	CATSEPSGTERETQYF
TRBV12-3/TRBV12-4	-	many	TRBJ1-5	TGTGCCAGCAGCCAAACCTCCGGGAATCAGCCCCAGCATTTT	CASSQTSGNQPQHF